This T cell receptor (beta chain) was sequenced in a study of CD4 and CD8 cells across lung adenocarcinoma regions. TCRdb analysed the PCR reads with MiXCR anew, one entry per CDR3 protein. Of about 11,000 distinct CDR3 sequences in the sample, approximately 50% are singletons; the top ten hold 30% to 40%. The CDR3 consists of 14 residues. Trimming pared 1 base from V and 4 bases from J, leaving 9 bases between. CDR1 and CDR2 from the germline V gene are SGHKS and YYEKEE (reference sequence). Sequenced input: CD8+ T cells from the center of a lung tumor. The gene calls are TRBV5-5 and TRBJ1-3; perhaps TRBD1 as D (6 bases). This clonotype was sampled from a female donor with lung adenocarcinoma. The CD4 and CD8 labels of this study may be unreliable. The CDR3 sequence: CASSLTTGGNTIYF. As DNA, the CDR3 is TGTGCCAGCAGCTTGACTACAGGGGGAAACACCATATATTTT.